This T cell receptor beta chain was sequenced in a study of blood T cell repertoires in COVID-19. Study background: There were acute and convalescent COVID-19 samples, and they came from the United States, Italy and Spain.

The Seattle patients joined while their infection was active and were tracked longitudinally afterward. Per the germline V gene, CDR1 is SGHVS and CDR2 is FNYEAQ. The ends lost 5 bases at V and 0 bases at J; junction bases unmatched: 5. This CDR3 has 15 amino acids. How the authors handled the data: Amplification of reference gene primers was used by the study to estimate nucleated cell counts. Measured with immunoSEQ multiplex PCR; TCRdb has only the in-frame clones, and not every one. V and J calls and clone size are those listed in that table; D and trimming were worked out from the DNA. The sample carries about 170,000 clones, 80% to 90% recorded once.

The sequenced material came from peripheral blood. J is TRBJ2-7 and V is TRBV7-6; 9 bases agree with TRBD2. The receptor was isolated from a woman of 80 years or more with COVID-19, enrolled during active disease. This CDR3 reads CASSRSGGLSYEQYF. The CDR3 DNA reads as TGTGCCAGCAGCCGAAGCGGGGGGCTCTCCTACGAGCAGTACTTC.